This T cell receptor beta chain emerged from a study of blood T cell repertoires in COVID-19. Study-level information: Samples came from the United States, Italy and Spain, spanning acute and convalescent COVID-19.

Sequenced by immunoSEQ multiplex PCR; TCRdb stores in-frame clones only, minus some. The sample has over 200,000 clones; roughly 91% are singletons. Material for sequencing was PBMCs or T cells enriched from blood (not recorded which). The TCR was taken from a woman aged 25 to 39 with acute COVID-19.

Here the CDR3 DNA reads TGTGCCAGCACTACGGCGCGCGGGGCTTACTCCTACGAGCAGTACTTC. Translated: CASTTARGAYSYEQYF. The chain recombines TRBV2 with TRBJ2-7, with D possibly being TRBD2 (6 bases). V was cut by 7 bases and J by 0 bases, with 19 bases left in between. Per the germline V gene, CDR1 is SNHLY and CDR2 is FYNNEI. CDR3 length equals 16 residues.